This entry lists 3 T cell receptor beta chains sequenced from one sample in a study of graft-versus-host responses after intestinal transplantation. Using immunoSEQ multiplex PCR, the repertoire was profiled, and TCRdb retains in-frame clones only, with some absent. The repertoire holds some 40,000 clones, roughly nine tenths seen once, with 2% to 3% in the top ten. Sample: PBMCs, taken around 43 weeks after intestinal transplant. The receptor set was obtained from a human patient who received an intestinal transplant, so some T cells may come from the graft donor.

This chain links TRBV4-1 with TRBJ1-3, with D possibly being TRBD1 (6 bases). The CDR3 contains 17 residues. Trimming shortened V by 3 bases and J by 0 bases, and 15 bases separated the two germline ends. Germline V CDR1 and CDR2: MGHRA, YSYEKL. The CDR3 protein is CASSHSLDRNSGNTIYF. DNA of the CDR3: TGCGCCAGCAGCCATAGTCTCGACAGGAACTCTGGAAACACCATATATTTT.

The chain combines TRBV29-1 with TRBJ2-6, with TRBD1 as a possible D gene (5 bases). Germline CDR1 is SQVTM and CDR2 is ANQGSEA. Deletions cut 4 bases from V and 4 bases from J, with 17 bases between. The CDR3 totals 16 residues. CDR3 DNA: TGCAGCGTTGGGCAGGGCTTTAATGGAGGGGCCAACGTCCTGACTTTC. It yields the protein CSVGQGFNGGANVLTF.

The chain combines TRBV6-1 with TRBJ2-7, with a weak D call TRBD1 (6 bases). V was clipped by 4 bases and J by 2 bases, with 18 bases between them. The germline gives CDR1 MNHNS, CDR2 SASEGT. The CDR3 length is 16 residues. CDR3: CASSGLTWGPTYEQYF. CDR3 in DNA: TGTGCCAGCAGTGGTCTTACCTGGGGGCCTACCTACGAGCAGTACTTC.